The 30 T cell receptor beta chains listed next were all sequenced from one sample in a study of vaccination and CD4 T cells after COVID-19. Sample treatment: roughly 11-day PBMC culture with coronavirus spike peptide pools or control peptides (ViraFEST assay). According to the study, CD4+ T cells from the unexposed donor were gathered ahead of the COVID-19 pandemic (2011-2018). Sequence data for DNA of cultured CD4+ T cells were generated by the Oncomine TCR Beta short-read assay. Using its own MiXCR run on the PCR reads, TCRdb lists one record per CDR3 protein. The table lists fewer than 8,000 distinct CDR3 sequences, less than 35% of them singletons, with around 20% in the top ten. These receptors are not linked to any known antigen. Sequences were obtained from CD4+ T cells from blood, cultured in vitro. These receptors all come from a human donor in good health.

This clonotype was seen a handful of times. At one end the junction does not follow the germline gene, possibly because of a read error. This chain uses TRBV6-5 with TRBJ1-6; possible D gene TRBD1, 5 bases. CDR3 length equals 16 residues. Germline CDR1 and CDR2: MNHEY and SVGAGI. This CDR3 is CASSYSRDSHNSPLHF. The CDR3 DNA sequence: TGTGCCAGCAGTTACTCCAGGGACTCCCATAATTCACCCCTCCACTTT.

The chain employs TRBV28 and TRBJ1-2; 7 nucleotides line up with TRBD1. The CDR3 length is 12 residues. CDR1 and CDR2 (germline): MDHEN, SYDVKM. The ends lost 6 bases at V and 5 bases at J; junction bases unmatched: 3. The CDR3 DNA sequence: TGTGCCAGCAGGACGACAGGGTATGGCTACACCTTC. Translating it yields CASRTTGYGYTF.

The chain combines TRBV30 with TRBJ1-4; 9 bases match TRBD1. Germline CDR1 GTSNPN, CDR2 SVGIG (reference sequence). V lost 5 bases, J lost 8 bases, and 9 bases stayed unmatched. The CDR3 is 14 amino acids. The CDR3 is CAWEGTGRPEKLFF. The CDR3, as DNA: TGTGCCTGGGAGGGGACAGGGAGGCCCGAAAAACTGTTTTTT.

This clonotype has a handful of counts. V usage is TRBV20-1 and J usage is TRBJ2-3; 14 positions agree with TRBD2. This CDR3 has 14 amino acids. From germline, CDR1 is DFQATT and CDR2 SNEGSKA (reference sequence). V dropped 6 bases and J dropped 5; count of bases not matched to a gene: 4. CDR3 in amino acids: CSAPGLAGVDTQYF. CDR3 sequence (DNA): TGCAGTGCCCCGGGACTAGCGGGAGTAGATACGCAGTATTTT.

This clonotype was detected a few times. J is TRBJ2-5 and V is TRBV24-1; 9 bases align to TRBD2. The CDR3 sequence is 14 residues long. CDR1 is KGHDR and CDR2 is SFDVKD in the germline V gene. Trimming at V came to 2 bases and at J to 6 bases, leaving 3 bases not matched to a gene. The CDR3 DNA reads as TGTGCCACCAGTGATTCAGGACTAGCGCAGACCCAGTACTTC. It yields the protein CATSDSGLAQTQYF.

In its sample, this clonotype was seen a few times. The CDR3 bases are TGCGCCAGCAGCCAAGATTCGGCTGGGGGTAATTCACCCCTCCACTTT. It yields the protein CASSQDSAGGNSPLHF. The chain has TRBV4-1 and TRBJ1-6, with a weak D call TRBD1 (5 bases). This CDR3 contains 16 residues. The germline V and J ends were trimmed by 0 bases and 6 bases, with 12 bases remaining between them. Germline-derived CDR1 and CDR2 are MGHRA and YSYEKL.

V gene TRBV20-1 combines with J gene TRBJ1-1; the match to TRBD1 covers 7 bases. V trimming: 6 bases; J trimming: 4 bases; junction bases outside the gene matches: 5. The CDR3 runs 12 residues. Germline CDR1 reads DFQATT; CDR2 reads SNEGSKA (reference sequence). The CDR3 coding sequence is TGCAGTGCGAACAGGGGAGGCACTGAAGCTTTCTTT. It is translated as CSANRGGTEAFF.

The chain recombines TRBV7-6 with TRBJ2-1; no definite D call. Trimming stripped 0 bases from V and 2 bases from J, with 8 bases between. Germline lookup yields CDR1 SGHVS and CDR2 FNYEAQ. This CDR3 comprises 15 residues. The CDR3 sequence: CASSLAYSAYNEQFF. The CDR3 nucleotides read TGTGCCAGCAGCTTAGCGTATTCGGCCTACAATGAGCAGTTCTTC.

This clonotype appeared once. The rearrangement uses TRBV7-9 and TRBJ1-3; D is unresolved. The CDR3 has 16 residues. Germline assignment: CDR1 SEHNR and CDR2 FQNEAQ (reference sequence). Trimming shortened V by 1 base and J by 0 bases, and 10 bases separated the two germline ends. CDR3 sequence: CASSLEGSSSGNTIYF. For the CDR3, the DNA is TGTGCCAGCAGCTTAGAGGGCAGTAGCTCTGGAAACACCATATATTTT.

The chain recombines TRBV4-1 with TRBJ1-2; TRBD1 might be the D (6 bases). The CDR3 sequence is 17 residues long. The germline V and J ends were trimmed by 0 bases and 5 bases, with 19 bases remaining between them. Germline CDR1 is MGHRA and CDR2 is YSYEKL. The chain's CDR3 is CASSQDPISHRAYGYTF. The CDR3, as DNA: TGCGCCAGCAGCCAAGATCCTATTTCCCACAGGGCTTATGGCTACACCTTC.

This clonotype was found a few times. This chain links TRBV4-3 with TRBJ1-3, with D unresolved. Deletions cut 0 bases from V and 3 bases from J, with 9 bases between. Germline CDR1 is LGHNA and CDR2 is YSLEER. The CDR3 is 15 residues long. The CDR3 DNA sequence: TGCGCCAGCAGCCAAGATCTAGGGCTTGGAAACACCATATATTTT. It specifies CASSQDLGLGNTIYF.

J is TRBJ2-7 and V is TRBV21-1; whether TRBD2, the table's D call, matches the DNA was not checked. TRBV21-1 corresponds to a pseudogene. The CDR3 spans 14 residues. CDR3 bases: TGTGCCAGCAGAGGGACTAGTGCTGCCTACGAGCAGTACTTC. It codes for CASRGTSAAYEQYF.

This clonotype was counted between two and nine times. The chain couples TRBV6-1 to TRBJ1-6; D unresolved. Per the germline V gene, CDR1 is MNHNS and CDR2 is SASEGT. The CDR3 extends over 12 amino acids. The V end lost 11 bases, the J end lost 0 bases, and 5 bases lay between the germline ends. The CDR3 DNA follows: TGTGCCTCCGGCTCCTATAATTCACCCCTCCACTTT. This codes for CASGSYNSPLHF.

This clonotype was detected only a few times. This chain connects TRBV21-1 to TRBJ2-3; the D segment call TRBD1 is taken from the table without a DNA check. TRBV21-1 is annotated as a pseudogene. CDR3 length: 15 amino acids. The CDR3 DNA is TGTGCCAGCAGCAAAGTAGACAGGAGCACAGATACGCAGTATTTT. Protein: CASSKVDRSTDTQYF.

V and J are TRBV12-3 or TRBV12-4 and TRBJ2-3; weak D call: TRBD1 (5 bases). The CDR3 has 14 residues. Trimming took off 7 bases at V and 5 bases at J, with 16 bases between the two ends. The CDR3 coding sequence is TGTGCCAGCAAATCAGGGTCAGTAGGAGATACGCAGTATTTT. This gives the protein CASKSGSVGDTQYF.

The chain carries TRBV19 and TRBJ1-1; the match to TRBD1 covers 7 bases. Germline V lookup: CDR1 LNHDA, CDR2 SQIVND (reference sequence). CDR3 size: 17 residues. V shed 4 bases and J 0 bases; nucleotides not matched to a gene: 11. Written as DNA, the CDR3 is TGTGCCAGTAGTAAGGGACAGAGCAAGACAATGAACACTGAAGCTTTCTTT. The encoded protein is CASSKGQSKTMNTEAFF.

In this sample, this clonotype turned up a few times. The V call is TRBV19, the J call TRBJ1-1, with no clear D. The V gene's germline CDR1 is LNHDA and CDR2 SQIVND (reference sequence). V lost 6 bases and J lost 0, with 8 bases in between. The CDR3 runs to 13 residues. CDR3 sequence reads: CASSVGVNTEAFF. CDR3 DNA: TGTGCCAGTAGCGTGGGAGTGAACACTGAAGCTTTCTTT. The entire variable domain, with the rest obtained from reference TRBV19 and TRBJ1-1, is as follows: DGGITQSPKYLFRKEGQNVTLSCEQNLNHDAMYWYRQDPGQGLRLIYYSQIVNDFQKGDIAEGYSVSREKKESFPLTVTSAQKNPTAFYLCASSVGVNTEAFFGQGTRLTVV.

The chain couples TRBV4-1 to TRBJ1-1; no definite D call. The germline CDR1 and CDR2 sequences are MGHRA and YSYEKL. The V gene lost 0 bases and the J gene lost 0 bases, with 14 bases spanning the gap. CDR3 size: 17 residues. The CDR3 reads CASSQDPSGSLNTEAFF. CDR3 in DNA: TGCGCCAGCAGCCAAGATCCCTCGGGTTCCCTGAACACTGAAGCTTTCTTT.

The chain joins TRBV29-1 to TRBJ2-7; D not resolved. The CDR3 spans 13 residues. V was trimmed by 5 bases and J by 0 bases, leaving 11 bases between them. The germline V gene has CDR1 SQVTM and CDR2 ANQGSEA. The CDR3 sequence is CSVLGQSSYEQYF. The CDR3 nucleotides read TGCAGCGTTCTTGGTCAGAGCTCCTACGAGCAGTACTTC.

The genes are TRBV6-1 and TRBJ2-2, with 11 bases identical to TRBD2. CDR3 length equals 18 residues. Trimming cost V 6 bases and J 3 bases; bases outside gene matches: 12. Germline assignment: CDR1 MNHNS and CDR2 SASEGT. The CDR3 nucleotides are TGTGCCAGCAGGCCTCTAGCCGGGACTAGCGGTTACACCGGGGAGCTGTTTTTT. Its protein is CASRPLAGTSGYTGELFF.

This clonotype was observed a handful of times. The chain links TRBV9 to TRBJ2-7; TRBD1 matches at 8 bases. V lost 1 base, J lost 6 bases, and 9 bases stayed unmatched. The CDR3 has 15 residues. CDR1 is SGDLS, CDR2 YYNGEE, per germline. CDR3 nucleotide sequence: TGTGCCAGCAGCGTAACCGGGACAGGAGAGGGCGAGCAGTACTTC. It translates to CASSVTGTGEGEQYF.

The chain has TRBV20-1 and TRBJ2-2; weak D call: TRBD2 (7 bases). The CDR3 has 15 residues. Between the trimmed V and J ends, which lost 1 base and 4 bases, there was a span of 13 bases. The germline V gene encodes CDR1 DFQATT and CDR2 SNEGSKA (reference sequence). The CDR3 coding sequence is TGCAGTGCTAGAGCTCCGGGGGGCGGCACCGGGGAGCTGTTTTTT. Its translation is CSARAPGGGTGELFF.

On this clonotype: Sequence at one end of the junction differs from germline and may be a read error. This chain uses TRBV11-2 with TRBJ1-2; no firm D call. CDR3 length: 15 residues. CDR1 is SGHAT and CDR2 is FQNNGV in the germline V gene. In DNA form, the CDR3 reads TGTGCTAGCAGCTTAGATATGGTCGGTAACTATGGCTACACCTTC. Protein: CASSLDMVGNYGYTF.

The J gene is TRBJ2-1, the V gene TRBV7-8; D possibly matches TRBD1 or TRBD2 (5 bases each). Germline V gene sequence: CDR1 SGHVS, CDR2 FQNEAQ. Trimming took off 5 bases at V and 15 bases at J, with 14 bases between the two ends. The CDR3 has 11 residues. The DNA for the CDR3 is TGTGCCAGCAGCCCCGGGGACCTCCCGTTCTTC. This sequence encodes CASSPGDLPFF.

This clonotype came up a few times. The gene calls are TRBV7-8 and TRBJ1-1, with 8 bases identical to TRBD1. CDR1 and CDR2 (germline): SGHVS, FQNEAQ. Germline trimming cut 1 base from V and 11 bases from J; bases unmatched to any gene: 9. This CDR3 comprises 14 residues. The DNA of the CDR3 is TGTGCCAGCAGCTTAGAGGCAGGGGGCGCGAAGGCTTTCTTT. Its translation: CASSLEAGGAKAFF.

This chain uses TRBV24-1 with TRBJ2-3, with 7 bases lining up with TRBD2. J gave up 1 base and V 1 base, and 4 bases lay outside the gene matches. Looked up from germline, CDR1 is KGHDR and CDR2 is SFDVKD. This CDR3 spans 16 amino acids. The CDR3 loop is CATSDLGLAGTDTQYF. DNA of the CDR3: TGTGCCACCAGTGATTTAGGGCTAGCGGGCACAGATACGCAGTATTTT.

This clonotype was detected a few times. The CDR3 DNA is TGTGCCAGCAGCTCCACAGGGATCTACGGCTACACCTTC. Translating gives CASSSTGIYGYTF. The J gene is TRBJ1-2, the V gene TRBV7-2, with a tentative D call TRBD1 (6 bases). V was shortened by 4 bases and J by 8 bases, with 14 bases between the two germline ends. The CDR3 runs to 13 residues. The germline V gene encodes CDR1 SGHTA and CDR2 FQGNSA.

This clonotype occurred a few times. V gene TRBV6-2 or TRBV6-3 combines with J gene TRBJ2-1, with D possibly matching TRBD2 (6 bases). Germline assignment: CDR1 MNHEY and CDR2 SVGEGT. The CDR3 is 12 amino acids. V shed 5 bases and J shed 5 bases, with 7 bases lying between them. CDR3 nucleotides: TGTGCCAGCAGTGAGCGGGACAATGAGCAGTTCTTC. Protein: CASSERDNEQFF.

This clonotype is classed as large. The rearrangement links TRBV11-2 to TRBJ1-1; D perhaps matches TRBD1 (6 bases). V dropped 2 bases and J dropped 10 bases, with 23 bases sitting between them. Germline-derived CDR1 and CDR2 are SGHAT and FQNNGV. The CDR3 loop spans 16 amino acids. CDR3 loop: CASSLSVSLQGQGAFF. Here the CDR3 DNA reads TGTGCCAGCAGCTTATCGGTCAGTCTTCAGGGGCAGGGAGCTTTCTTT.

The chain combines TRBV7-9 with TRBJ2-7; possible D gene TRBD1, 6 bases. Germline CDR1 is SEHNR and CDR2 is FQNEAQ (reference sequence). Trimming removed 1 base at V and 0 bases at J, with 13 bases between. The CDR3 length is 16 residues. CDR3: CASSLGVGGSSYEQYF. The DNA of the CDR3 is TGTGCCAGCAGCTTAGGGGTTGGGGGCAGCTCCTACGAGCAGTACTTC.